The 30 T cell receptor beta chains below were found in one sample sequenced in a study of cytomegalovirus exposure and HLA in healthy donors. The study ran its PCR with 60 Vbeta and 13 Jbeta primers. Libraries were prepared by immunoSEQ multiplex PCR; TCRdb keeps only in-frame clonotypes and omits some of them. The sample includes 150,000 to 200,000 clones, 65% to 80% of them seen just once. Sequences were obtained from PBMCs. The receptors shown here come from a man between 35 and 55 years old in good health and CMV-seronegative.

CDR3 sequence: CAWSVNQMETQYF. DNA for the CDR3: TGTGCCTGGAGTGTGAACCAGATGGAGACCCAGTACTTC. This rearrangement joins TRBV30 to TRBJ2-5; D is uncertain. CDR1 is GTSNPN, CDR2 SVGIG, per germline (reference sequence). This CDR3 region has 13 residues. Trimming cost V 0 bases and J 5 bases, with 10 bases left between them.

This chain uses TRBV28 with TRBJ2-2, with TRBD1 matching over 7 bases. The germline V gene has CDR1 MDHEN and CDR2 SYDVKM. The CDR3 runs to 14 residues. The trim removed 3 bases at V and 9 bases at J, leaving 7 bases unmatched. CDR3 protein: CASSLSRGNRELFF. In DNA, the CDR3 is TGTGCCAGCAGTTTGAGCAGGGGGAACAGGGAGCTGTTTTTT.

A few counts support this clone. The V gene is TRBV5-1, the J gene TRBJ1-1; TRBD1 aligns across 9 bases. The CDR3 covers 13 residues. Losses at the gene ends were 0 bases for V and 12 bases for J; bases not matched to a gene: 6. The V gene's germline CDR1 is SGHRS and CDR2 YFSETQ. CDR3 sequence: CASSLDGTGRTFF. The CDR3 nucleotides are TGCGCCAGCAGCTTGGACGGGACAGGGAGGACTTTCTTT.

The chain is built from TRBV27 and TRBJ1-4, with 7 positions matching TRBD1. The J segment lost 0 bases and the V segment lost 6 bases, leaving 7 bases of the junction unmatched. Germline CDR1 is MNHEY and CDR2 is SMNVEV (reference sequence). The CDR3 consists of 16 residues. The CDR3 sequence: CASRPDRRPTNEKLFF. CDR3 DNA: TGTGCCAGCAGACCGGACAGGCGGCCAACTAATGAAAAACTGTTTTTT.

V is TRBV28 and J is TRBJ2-7; D might be TRBD1 (6 bases). V shed 10 bases and J shed 2 bases, with 12 bases lying between them. There are 12 residues in the CDR3. Germline CDR1 is MDHEN and CDR2 is SYDVKM. The CDR3 spells CATTGTTYEQYF. The CDR3 nucleotides are TGTGCCACCACGGGGACAACCTACGAGCAGTACTTC. Together with reference TRBV28 and TRBJ2-7, the CDR3 gives the full variable domain: DVKVTQSSRYLVKRTGEKVFLECVQDMDHENMFWYRQDPGLGLRLIYFSYDVKMKEKGDIPEGYSVSREKKERFSLILESASTNQTSMYLCATTGTTYEQYFGPGTRLTVT.

The chain is built from TRBV2 and TRBJ2-7, with TRBD1 as a possible D gene (6 bases). The V end lost 11 bases, the J end lost 3 bases, and 14 bases lay between the germline ends. The germline gives CDR1 SNHLY, CDR2 FYNNEI. The CDR3 is 12 residues long. For the CDR3, the DNA is TGTGCCGGCGGACAGTCTATCTACGAGCAGTACTTC. It is translated as CAGGQSIYEQYF.

The chain couples TRBV7-6 to TRBJ1-2; tentatively, D is TRBD1 (6 bases). Germline-derived CDR1 and CDR2 are SGHVS and FNYEAQ. Trimming took 5 bases from V and 6 from J, leaving 19 bases between them. The CDR3 runs to 15 residues. This CDR3 reads CASSQGQGSSDGYTF. In DNA form, the CDR3 reads TGTGCCAGCAGCCAAGGGCAGGGGTCGTCAGATGGCTACACCTTC.

The J gene is TRBJ1-2, the V gene TRBV5-4; TRBD1 matches at 9 bases. This CDR3 has 13 residues. The junction had 6 bases not matched to a gene; V was cut back by 5 bases and J by 7 bases. Germline V gives CDR1 SGHNT, CDR2 YYREEE (reference sequence). This chain's CDR3 is CASSSDRGTGYTF. The CDR3 DNA follows: TGTGCCAGCAGTTCCGACAGGGGGACTGGCTACACCTTC.

This clone appeared once. The chain links TRBV5-1 to TRBJ2-7; D perhaps matches TRBD1 (6 bases). The CDR3 contains 12 residues. V was clipped by 4 bases and J by 7 bases, with 12 bases between them. Looked up from germline, CDR1 is SGHRS and CDR2 is YFSETQ. The CDR3 bases are TGCGCCAGCAGCGAACCAGGGGTTGAGCAGTACTTC. It specifies CASSEPGVEQYF.

This clone was found a few times. The gene calls are TRBV30 and TRBJ1-4, with D perhaps matching TRBD1 (6 bases). CDR1 GTSNPN and CDR2 SVGIG come from the germline V gene (reference sequence). V was pared by 0 bases and J by 5 bases, with 7 bases between. This CDR3 region has 13 residues. The CDR3 coding sequence is TGTGCCTGGAGTGTCACAGGGAATGAAAAACTGTTTTTT. Translation gives CAWSVTGNEKLFF. Using reference TRBV30 and TRBJ1-4 for the parts outside the CDR3, the full variable domain is SQTIHQWPATLVQPVGSPLSLECTVEGTSNPNLYWYRQAAGRGLQLLFYSVGIGQISSEVPQNLSASRPQDRQFILSSKKLLLSDSGFYLCAWSVTGNEKLFFGSGTQLSVL.

This chain uses TRBV6-1 with TRBJ1-4; a weak D match, TRBD1 (6 bases). Germline V gives CDR1 MNHNS, CDR2 SASEGT. V dropped 4 bases and J dropped 12 bases, with 18 bases sitting between them. The CDR3 totals 14 residues. This CDR3 reads CASSALDSLAELFF. Here the CDR3 DNA reads TGTGCCAGCAGTGCATTGGACAGCTTGGCGGAACTGTTTTTT.

The chain employs TRBV15 and TRBJ1-1; D call uncertain. The CDR3 consists of 13 residues. The V gene's germline CDR1 is LNHNV and CDR2 YYDKDF (reference sequence). Trimming took 3 bases from V and 10 from J, leaving 15 bases between them. The CDR3 sequence: CATSRGPKVGAFF. CDR3 in DNA: TGTGCCACCAGCAGGGGCCCCAAGGTGGGAGCTTTCTTT.

The chain has TRBV6-6 and TRBJ2-2; 9 bases are shared with TRBD1. The CDR3 runs 14 residues. V trimming: 7 bases; J trimming: 6 bases; junction bases outside the gene matches: 6. The germline V gene encodes CDR1 MNHNY and CDR2 SVGAGI (reference sequence). For the CDR3, the DNA is TGTGCCAGCAATGACAGGGGGAAGTCCGGGGAGCTGTTTTTT. Encoded protein: CASNDRGKSGELFF.

This clone came up a few times. J is TRBJ1-2 and V is TRBV6-6; 7 nucleotides align to TRBD1. This CDR3 region has 15 residues. Germline assignment: CDR1 MNHNY and CDR2 SVGAGI (reference sequence). V trimming: 0 bases; J trimming: 4 bases; junction bases outside the gene matches: 5. The CDR3 DNA follows: TGTGCCAGCAGTTACTCGACAGGGAACATCTATGGCTACACCTTC. Its protein is CASSYSTGNIYGYTF.

J is TRBJ2-1 and V is TRBV7-3; 9 nucleotides match TRBD1. CDR3 size: 16 residues. J gave up 9 bases and V 0 bases, and 9 bases lay outside the gene matches. Looked up from germline, CDR1 is SGHTA and CDR2 is FQGTGA. In nucleotides, the CDR3 is TGTGCCAGCAGCTTAACTCTGGGACAGGGACGGGGTGAGCAGTTCTTC. Translated, it gives CASSLTLGQGRGEQFF.

The chain joins TRBV18 to TRBJ2-3; weak D call: TRBD2 (5 bases). V was clipped by 3 bases and J by 1 base, with 11 bases between them. The length of the CDR3 is 15 residues. CDR1 KGHSH and CDR2 LQKENI come from the germline V gene. CDR3 DNA: TGTGCCAGCTCACCCGTGGGTAGCGGCACAGATACGCAGTATTTT. Translation: CASSPVGSGTDTQYF. The full variable domain, its missing parts supplied by reference TRBV18 and TRBJ2-3, is NAGVMQNPRHLVRRRGQEARLRCSPMKGHSHVYWYRQLPEEGLKFMVYLQKENIIDESGMPKERFSAEFPKEGPSILRIQQVVRGDSAAYFCASSPVGSGTDTQYFGPGTRLTVL.

J is TRBJ2-5 and V is TRBV2, with D possibly being TRBD1 (6 bases). There are 14 residues in the CDR3. The V and J ends lost 7 bases and 0 bases respectively, with 12 bases between them. Germline V gene sequence: CDR1 SNHLY, CDR2 FYNNEI. CDR3 residues: CASTPGVYQETQYF. The CDR3 DNA follows: TGTGCCAGCACCCCAGGGGTATACCAAGAGACCCAGTACTTC. Filled out from reference TRBV2 and TRBJ2-5, the complete variable domain reads EPEVTQTPSHQVTQMGQEVILRCVPISNHLYFYWYRQILGQKVEFLVSFYNNEISEKSEIFDDQFSVERPDGSNFTLKIRSTKLEDSAMYFCASTPGVYQETQYFGPGTRLLVL.

The J gene is TRBJ2-4, the V gene TRBV7-3; a weak D match, TRBD2 (7 bases). CDR3 length: 15 residues. With 1 base removed from V and 7 bases from J, the gap between germline ends came to 14 bases. Germline V gene lookup returns CDR1 SGHTA and CDR2 FQGTGA. This chain's CDR3 is CASSLMGGGLNIQYF. Here the CDR3 DNA reads TGTGCCAGCAGCTTAATGGGCGGGGGCCTGAACATTCAGTACTTC. The full variable domain, its missing parts supplied by reference TRBV7-3 and TRBJ2-4, is GAGVSQTPSNKVTEKGKYVELRCDPISGHTALYWYRQSLGQGPEFLIYFQGTGAADDSGLPNDRFFAVRPEGSVSTLKIQRTERGDSAVYLCASSLMGGGLNIQYFGAGTRLSVL.

A few counts support this clone. The chain combines TRBV6-6 with TRBJ1-1; 7 bases map to TRBD1. CDR3 length equals 14 residues. The germline CDR1 and CDR2 sequences are MNHNY and SVGAGI (reference sequence). J lost 6 bases, V lost 3 bases, and 7 bases had no gene match. The CDR3 region is CASSYRDREAEAFF. In DNA, the CDR3 is TGTGCCAGCAGTTATCGAGACAGGGAGGCTGAAGCTTTCTTT.

The rearrangement links TRBV28 to TRBJ1-1; TRBD1 is a possible D gene (5 bases). V lost 7 bases, J lost 8 bases, and 11 bases lay in between. The length of the CDR3 is 11 residues. Germline lookup yields CDR1 MDHEN and CDR2 SYDVKM. The CDR3 sequence: CASKWGGEAFF. CDR3 in DNA: TGTGCCAGCAAGTGGGGGGGAGAAGCTTTCTTT.

The V call is TRBV6-1, the J call TRBJ1-4; maybe TRBD1 (5 bases). V was shortened by 7 bases and J by 8 bases, with 20 bases between the two germline ends. Germline CDR1 MNHNS, CDR2 SASEGT. The CDR3 has 15 residues. The CDR3 sequence is CASIPRGREGEKLFF. The CDR3 DNA is TGTGCCAGCATCCCAAGGGGCAGGGAAGGCGAAAAACTGTTTTTT.

This clone has only one observation. The chain couples TRBV4-2 to TRBJ2-1, with TRBD2 as a possible D gene (6 bases). CDR3 size: 16 residues. CDR1 is LGHNA and CDR2 is YNFKEQ in the germline V gene. V lost 1 base and J lost 9, with 19 bases in between. The CDR3 reads CASSQGRGAGRGEQFF. In DNA, the CDR3 is TGTGCCAGCAGCCAAGGCCGAGGGGCAGGGCGGGGTGAGCAGTTCTTC.

The chain joins TRBV18 to TRBJ2-3, with D perhaps TRBD1 (6 bases). The CDR3 is 14 amino acids. Germline values: CDR1 KGHSH, CDR2 LQKENI. Trimming took 3 bases from V and 2 from J, leaving 9 bases between them. The CDR3 DNA reads TGTGCCAGCTCACCCAGGGGCCTCACAGATACGCAGTATTTT. It translates to CASSPRGLTDTQYF.

This clone has a single count. The V and J genes are TRBV9 and TRBJ2-3; TRBD2 might be the D (5 bases). Looked up from germline, CDR1 is SGDLS and CDR2 is YYNGEE. Trimming cost V 4 bases and J 0 bases, with 15 bases left between them. This CDR3 region has 16 residues. The CDR3 DNA sequence: TGTGCCAGCAGCACCAGCCTAGCTTCTAGCACAGATACGCAGTATTTT. It encodes CASSTSLASSTDTQYF. Combining the CDR3 with reference TRBV9 and TRBJ2-3 gives the whole variable domain DSGVTQTPKHLITATGQRVTLRCSPRSGDLSVYWYQQSLDQGLQFLIQYYNGEERAKGNILERFSAQQFPDLHSELNLSSLELGDSALYFCASSTSLASSTDTQYFGPGTRLTVL.

The rearrangement uses TRBV27 and TRBJ2-6; a possible D gene is TRBD1 (6 bases). Germline V gene data show CDR1 as MNHEY and CDR2 as SMNVEV (reference sequence). The CDR3 totals 17 residues. The germline V and J ends were trimmed by 6 bases and 0 bases, with 15 bases remaining between them. The CDR3 DNA reads TGTGCCAGCAGGAACCGACAGGCGAGCTCTGGGGCCAACGTCCTGACTTTC. Translated, it gives CASRNRQASSGANVLTF.

This clone was counted only a few times. The rearrangement joins TRBV4-1 to TRBJ1-2, with D possibly matching TRBD1 (6 bases). CDR1 and CDR2 (germline): MGHRA, YSYEKL. CDR3 length: 13 amino acids. Trimming removed 1 base at V and 5 bases at J, with 8 bases between. As DNA, the CDR3 is TGCGCCAGCAGCCAAGCCGACAGGTATGGCTACACCTTC. Translating gives CASSQADRYGYTF.

The chain carries TRBV5-4 and TRBJ1-1, with TRBD1 as a possible D gene (5 bases). This CDR3 is 15 amino acids long. Germline V gene lookup returns CDR1 SGHNT and CDR2 YYREEE (reference sequence). The V end was cut by 4 bases, the J end by 0 bases, with 13 bases between. The chain's CDR3 is CASSRVGHLNTEAFF. The DNA of the CDR3 is TGTGCCAGCAGCCGGGTGGGGCACCTGAACACTGAAGCTTTCTTT. The full variable domain, its missing parts supplied by reference TRBV5-4 and TRBJ1-1, is ETGVTQSPTHLIKTRGQQVTLRCSSQSGHNTVSWYQQALGQGPQFIFQYYREEENGRGNFPPRFSGLQFPNYSSELNVNALELDDSALYLCASSRVGHLNTEAFFGQGTRLTVV.

The chain uses TRBV9 and TRBJ2-1; D possibly corresponds to TRBD1 (5 bases). The CDR3 is 15 residues long. Germline V gene data show CDR1 as SGDLS and CDR2 as YYNGEE. Trimming removed 2 bases at V and 6 bases at J, with 15 bases between. Here the CDR3 DNA reads TGTGCCAGCAGCGTTGGTAGGGGCAGAGGCAATGAGCAGTTCTTC. As protein: CASSVGRGRGNEQFF.

For this clone: The junction differs from germline at one of its ends, possibly a read error. The chain joins TRBV6-5 to TRBJ1-1; 8 positions agree with TRBD1. The germline gives CDR1 MNHEY, CDR2 SVGAGI. The CDR3 spans 15 residues. This CDR3 reads CASRAFGDRNTESFF. The CDR3 DNA is TGTGCCAGCAGAGCTTTCGGGGACAGGAACACTGAATCTTTCTTT.

This clone has just a few counts. This chain connects TRBV2 to TRBJ1-5, with D tentatively TRBD1 (5 bases). V lost 5 bases and J 3 bases, leaving 11 bases between the germline ends. The CDR3 is 14 residues long. In germline, CDR1 is SNHLY, CDR2 FYNNEI. For the CDR3, the DNA is TGTGCCAGCAGTCTCGACAGCCACAATCAGCCCCAGCATTTT. This encodes CASSLDSHNQPQHF.